This T cell receptor (beta chain) stems from a study of blood T cell repertoires in COVID-19. Background on the study: Italy, Spain and the United States were the sources of the convalescent and acute COVID-19 samples.

Per the original methods: Estimation of nucleated cell counts relied on the amplification of reference gene primers. Clones were sequenced by immunoSEQ multiplex PCR, and TCRdb holds only the in-frame ones, with some missing. V, J and clone size were drawn from that table, and D and trimming were deduced from the DNA. The top ten clones hold roughly 1.1% of a sample with about 330,000 clones, more than 70% of them seen once. This clone was picked up one time. Trimming stripped 8 bases from V and 8 bases from J, with 16 bases between. The CDR3 runs to 14 residues. CDR1 is MNHEY, CDR2 SMNVEV, per germline (reference sequence).

The sequence came from a woman aged 50 to 60 with acute or convalescent COVID-19. Sequences were obtained from peripheral blood. This chain links TRBV27 with TRBJ1-6, with D uncertain. The CDR3 bases are TGTGCCAGCGTAACCCAGGTGGGAGATTCACCCCTCCACTTT. Its protein product is CASVTQVGDSPLHF.